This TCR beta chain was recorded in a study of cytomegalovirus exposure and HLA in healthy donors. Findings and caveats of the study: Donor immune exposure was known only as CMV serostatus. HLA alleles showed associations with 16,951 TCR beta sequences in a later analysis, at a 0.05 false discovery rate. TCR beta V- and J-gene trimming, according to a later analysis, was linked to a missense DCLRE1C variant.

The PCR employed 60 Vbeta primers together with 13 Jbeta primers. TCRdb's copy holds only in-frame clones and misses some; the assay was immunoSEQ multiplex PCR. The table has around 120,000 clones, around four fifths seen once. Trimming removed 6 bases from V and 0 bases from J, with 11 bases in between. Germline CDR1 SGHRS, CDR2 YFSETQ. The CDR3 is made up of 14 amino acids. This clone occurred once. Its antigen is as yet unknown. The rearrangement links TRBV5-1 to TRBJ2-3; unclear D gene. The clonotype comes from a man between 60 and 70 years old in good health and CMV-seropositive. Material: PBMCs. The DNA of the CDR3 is TGCGCCAGCACTACCGCACAGAGCACAGATACGCAGTATTTT. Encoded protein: CASTTAQSTDTQYF.